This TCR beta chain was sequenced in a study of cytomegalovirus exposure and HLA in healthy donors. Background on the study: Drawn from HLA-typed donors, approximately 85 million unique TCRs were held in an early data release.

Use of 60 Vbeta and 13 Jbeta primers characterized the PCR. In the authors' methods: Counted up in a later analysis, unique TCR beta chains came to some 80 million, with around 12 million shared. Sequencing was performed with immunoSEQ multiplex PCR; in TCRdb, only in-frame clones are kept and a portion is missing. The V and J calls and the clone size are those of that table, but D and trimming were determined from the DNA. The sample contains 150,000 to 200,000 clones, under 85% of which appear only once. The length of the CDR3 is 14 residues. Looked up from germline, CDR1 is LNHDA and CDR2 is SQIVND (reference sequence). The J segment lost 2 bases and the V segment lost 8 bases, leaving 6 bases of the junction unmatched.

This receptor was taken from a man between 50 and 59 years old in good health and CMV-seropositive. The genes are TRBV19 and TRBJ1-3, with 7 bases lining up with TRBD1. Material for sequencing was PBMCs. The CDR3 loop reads CASETGAAGNTIYF. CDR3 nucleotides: TGTGCCAGTGAAACAGGGGCTGCTGGAAACACCATATATTTT.